This T cell receptor beta chain was sequenced during a study of blood T cell repertoires in COVID-19. Across the study: The origin of the acute and convalescent COVID-19 samples was the United States, Italy and Spain. The analysed material was cDNA or gDNA that came from T cells, B-cell-depleted T cells, or PBMCs.

Some clones are missing from TCRdb's copy, which holds only in-frame ones; the method was immunoSEQ multiplex PCR. The sample carries around 28,000 clones, around nine tenths recorded once. Germline-derived CDR1 and CDR2 are MNHEY and SVGEGT. The CDR3 is 18 amino acids. With 2 bases removed from V and 0 bases from J, the gap between germline ends came to 19 bases. The TCR originated in a human donor in a cohort sampled during active COVID-19. The sample taken for sequencing was peripheral blood. The V call is TRBV6-2 or TRBV6-3, the J call TRBJ1-1; possibly TRBD1 for D (5 bases). CDR3 nucleotides: TGTGCCAGCAGTTACCCAGGGTCCCGGACCATCATGAACACTGAAGCTTTCTTT. Protein: CASSYPGSRTIMNTEAFF.